The next 20 T cell receptor beta chains were all read from a single sample in a study of blood T cell repertoires in COVID-19. Libraries were prepared by immunoSEQ multiplex PCR; TCRdb keeps only in-frame clonotypes and omits some of them. The table lists 100,000 to 110,000 clones, 70% to 90% of them singletons. The sample comprised peripheral blood. The receptors originated from a human donor in a cohort sampled during active COVID-19.

In its sample, this clone is medium-sized. The chain is built from TRBV7-9 and TRBJ2-5; 7 positions agree with TRBD1. Germline trimming cut 5 bases from V and 1 base from J; bases unmatched to any gene: 7. The length of the CDR3 is 15 residues. The germline gives CDR1 SEHNR, CDR2 FQNEAQ (reference sequence). Written as DNA, the CDR3 is TGTGCCAGCAGCCGACAGGGTACCAGCCAAGAGACCCAGTACTTC. Translated: CASSRQGTSQETQYF.

The rearrangement links TRBV6-2 or TRBV6-3 to TRBJ1-5, with 8 bases that match TRBD1. CDR1 and CDR2 from the germline V gene are MNHEY and SVGEGT. J was trimmed by 5 bases and V by 5 bases; bases with no gene match: 5. This CDR3 region has 14 residues. DNA of the CDR3: TGTGCCAGCAGTCCCGACAGGGGAGATCAGCCCCAGCATTTT. Its protein is CASSPDRGDQPQHF.

The CDR3 DNA sequence: TGTGCCAGCAGCTTAGGACACACGACAACTAATGAAAAACTGTTTTTT. Its protein is CASSLGHTTTNEKLFF. The chain couples TRBV7-9 to TRBJ1-4; D ambiguous. The V gene's germline CDR1 is SEHNR and CDR2 FQNEAQ (reference sequence). V lost 1 base to trimming and J lost 0 bases, with 9 bases between them. The CDR3 is made up of 16 amino acids.

CDR3 DNA sequence: TGTGCCAGCAGCTTAGTCCGCTTCGAGGTGAGCACTGAAGCTTTCTTT. Translated, it gives CASSLVRFEVSTEAFF. The chain has TRBV7-6 and TRBJ1-1; D ambiguous. Germline values: CDR1 SGHVS, CDR2 FNYEAQ. The CDR3 runs 16 residues. Trimming took 1 base from V and 4 from J, leaving 16 bases between them.

The rearrangement joins TRBV10-3 to TRBJ2-7; TRBD2 is a possible D gene (6 bases). Germline V CDR1 and CDR2: ENHRY, SYGVKD. CDR3 length equals 15 residues. The ends were cut back, 1 base at V and 0 bases at J, with 10 bases in the middle. CDR3 bases: TGTGCCATCAGTGAGTATAGCGGTTCCTCCTACGAGCAGTACTTC. It encodes CAISEYSGSSYEQYF.

This clone was detected many times. The chain couples TRBV28 to TRBJ2-3, with TRBD2 matching over 9 bases. V shed 10 bases and J 2 bases; nucleotides not matched to a gene: 7. The CDR3 sequence is 14 residues long. Per germline, CDR1 MDHEN and CDR2 SYDVKM. This chain's CDR3 is CAIETSGDTDTQYF. CDR3 nucleotides: TGTGCCATCGAGACTAGCGGTGACACAGATACGCAGTATTTT.

The V and J genes are TRBV2 and TRBJ2-1; no definite D call. CDR3 length: 15 amino acids. Germline lookup yields CDR1 SNHLY and CDR2 FYNNEI. V was clipped by 7 bases and J by 6 bases, with 19 bases between them. CDR3 DNA: TGTGCCAGCACGGAGCTCCCCGGCGGTCCCAATGAGCAGTTCTTC. This encodes CASTELPGGPNEQFF.

The CDR3 sequence: CASSIPLAGVGWDYNEQFF. The CDR3 DNA follows: TGTGCCAGTAGTATTCCGCTCGCGGGAGTTGGGTGGGACTACAATGAGCAGTTCTTC. The chain carries TRBV19 and TRBJ2-1, with 7 nucleotides matching TRBD2. The CDR3 has 19 amino acids. V shed 3 bases, J shed 3 bases, and the junction held 17 bases outside the gene matches. Germline CDR1 LNHDA, CDR2 SQIVND (reference sequence).

This clone was counted a few times. The chain couples TRBV18 to TRBJ1-4, with 9 bases fitting TRBD1. The CDR3 runs to 15 residues. The ends lost 3 bases at V and 7 bases at J; junction bases unmatched: 6. The V gene's germline CDR1 is KGHSH and CDR2 LQKENI. The CDR3 region is CASSPRQGDREKLFF. CDR3 bases: TGTGCCAGCTCACCCCGACAGGGGGACCGTGAAAAACTGTTTTTT.

J is TRBJ2-3 and V is TRBV6-5, with D perhaps matching TRBD2 (6 bases). This CDR3 region has 14 residues. Germline CDR1 is MNHEY and CDR2 is SVGAGI. The germline V and J ends were trimmed by 7 bases and 4 bases, with 15 bases remaining between them. CDR3 bases: TGTGCCAGCAAGCTAGCGCCAGTTGCAGATACGCAGTATTTT. This encodes CASKLAPVADTQYF.

In regard to this clone: At one end the junction does not follow the germline gene, possibly because of a read error. The V call is TRBV7-2, the J call TRBJ2-3, with D maybe TRBD2 (5 bases). Germline-derived CDR1 and CDR2 are SGHTA and FQGNSA. CDR3 length: 13 residues. The CDR3 region has the DNA TGTGTCAGCAGCTTCGGAGCGGTAGATACGCAGTATTTT. It encodes CVSSFGAVDTQYF.

The chain couples TRBV2 to TRBJ2-5; the D is unclear. V shed 4 bases and J shed 5 bases, with 8 bases lying between them. The CDR3 extends over 12 amino acids. The germline V gene has CDR1 SNHLY and CDR2 FYNNEI. DNA of the CDR3: TGTGCCAGCAGTGTGGCCCCCGAGACCCAGTACTTC. This codes for CASSVAPETQYF.

The CDR3 DNA reads as TGCGCCAGCAGCCAAGAGAGGCCTAGAACTTACAATGAGCAGTTCTTC. It encodes CASSQERPRTYNEQFF. The V call is TRBV4-1, the J call TRBJ2-1; unclear D gene. Germline CDR1 reads MGHRA; CDR2 reads YSYEKL. V lost 0 bases and J 4 bases, leaving 13 bases between the germline ends. The CDR3 totals 16 residues.

CDR3 in DNA: TGTGCCACCAGTGAGGCTAATCAGCCCCAGCATTTT. Its protein product is CATSEANQPQHF. The V gene is TRBV24-1, the J gene TRBJ1-5, with no clear D. This CDR3 is built from 12 residues. Germline CDR1 and CDR2: KGHDR and SFDVKD. Between the trimmed V and J ends, which lost 4 bases and 4 bases, there was a span of 4 bases.

The chain combines TRBV28 with TRBJ1-2; 7 nucleotides align to TRBD1. Germline CDR1 is MDHEN and CDR2 is SYDVKM. The ends lost 1 base at V and 1 base at J; junction bases unmatched: 3. This CDR3 contains 15 residues. CDR3 amino acids: CASSLYYRGNYGYTF. The DNA of the CDR3 is TGTGCCAGCAGTTTATACTACAGGGGTAACTATGGCTACACCTTC.

This clone was observed once. The chain has TRBV7-2 and TRBJ2-7; 9 bases map to TRBD2. The CDR3 has 17 residues. Germline lookup yields CDR1 SGHTA and CDR2 FQGNSA. Trimming at V came to 4 bases and at J to 0 bases, leaving 10 bases not matched to a gene. CDR3 nucleotides: TGTGCCAGCAGCTACCGAGGTAGCGGGGGCAGCTCCTACGAGCAGTACTTC. Its translation is CASSYRGSGGSSYEQYF.

The chain joins TRBV6-1 to TRBJ1-5; D call uncertain. This CDR3 contains 15 residues. V lost 0 bases and J 7 bases, leaving 13 bases between the germline ends. CDR1 and CDR2 from the germline V gene are MNHNS and SASEGT. The CDR3 DNA reads as TGTGCCAGCAGTGAAGCGTTCGTCGGTATACAGCCCCAGCATTTT. This gives the protein CASSEAFVGIQPQHF.

The chain employs TRBV2 and TRBJ2-1; 9 nucleotides line up with TRBD2. Germline V gives CDR1 SNHLY, CDR2 FYNNEI. This CDR3 is 16 amino acids long. J lost 0 bases, V lost 7 bases, and 7 bases had no gene match. In nucleotides, the CDR3 is TGTGCCAGCAATGGACTAGCGCTGAGCTCCTACAATGAGCAGTTCTTC. It specifies CASNGLALSSYNEQFF.

The gene calls are TRBV28 and TRBJ2-4; 8 bases are a match to TRBD2. V was clipped by 5 bases and J by 7 bases; unmatched bases: 13. This CDR3 region has 16 residues. CDR1 and CDR2 from the germline V gene are MDHEN and SYDVKM. The DNA of the CDR3 is TGTGCCAGCAGTCCCGACCCCGGGAGGGGGGTGAACATTCAGTACTTC. Residues: CASSPDPGRGVNIQYF.

This chain links TRBV11-2 with TRBJ2-5; 8 nucleotides agree with TRBD2. V lost 3 bases to trimming and J lost 4 bases; unmatched junction nucleotides: 10. The CDR3 has 16 amino acids. Germline assignment: CDR1 SGHAT and CDR2 FQNNGV. The CDR3 nucleotides read TGTGCCAGCAGCTTTTCGCGTAGCGGGATGGGAGAGACCCAGTACTTC. Amino acids: CASSFSRSGMGETQYF.